What follows are 29 T cell receptor beta chains derived from one specimen sequenced in a study of blood T cell repertoires in COVID-19. Measured with immunoSEQ multiplex PCR; TCRdb has only the in-frame clones, and not every one. Here the sample spans nearly 300,000 clones, roughly nine tenths being singletons. The specimen was PBMCs or T cells enriched from blood (not recorded which). The receptors here all came from a woman between 45 and 65 years old who had been exposed to COVID-19.

V usage is TRBV4-1 and J usage is TRBJ2-1; 7 nucleotides agree with TRBD1. CDR1 and CDR2 (germline): MGHRA, YSYEKL. The V and J ends lost 3 bases and 7 bases, in that order; junction bases with no gene match: 6. The CDR3 length is 14 residues. The CDR3 here is CASSHSGGLNEQFF. The DNA of the CDR3 is TGCGCCAGCAGCCATTCAGGGGGTCTGAATGAGCAGTTCTTC.

The rearrangement links TRBV2 to TRBJ2-2; D possibly corresponds to TRBD1 (7 bases). CDR1 SNHLY and CDR2 FYNNEI come from the germline V gene. The CDR3 has 14 residues. With 3 bases removed from V and 4 bases from J, the gap between germline ends came to 9 bases. The CDR3 coding sequence is TGTGCCAGCAGTGAGCAGGGGGGCACCGGGGAGCTGTTTTTT. Translated: CASSEQGGTGELFF.

The chain is built from TRBV28 and TRBJ2-5; 10 positions match TRBD1. V lost 8 bases and J lost 4; bases outside the gene matches: 10. The CDR3 has 15 residues. Looked up from germline, CDR1 is MDHEN and CDR2 is SYDVKM. Here the CDR3 reads CASGVGQGPRETQYF. CDR3 bases: TGTGCCAGCGGCGTGGGACAGGGGCCTCGAGAGACCCAGTACTTC.

This chain uses TRBV18 with TRBJ2-5; no reliable D call. Trimming left V 2 bases short and J 5 bases short, with 9 bases between. The CDR3 loop spans 13 amino acids. Germline loops: CDR1 KGHSH, CDR2 LQKENI. In DNA form, the CDR3 reads TGTGCCAGCTCACCATCCATTCGGGAGACCCAGTACTTC. Encoded protein: CASSPSIRETQYF.

The V call is TRBV3-1 (or the pseudogene TRBV3-2), the J call TRBJ2-3, with D tentatively TRBD1 (6 bases). V lost 10 bases and J lost 6, with 23 bases in between. The germline gives CDR1 LGHDT, CDR2 YNNKEL (reference sequence). There are 15 residues in the CDR3. The DNA of the CDR3 is TGTGCCACCGCGACGACCTTGGGGGCGAGGGATACGCAGTATTTT. This sequence encodes CATATTLGARDTQYF.

This clone was seen a single time. V usage is TRBV9 and J usage is TRBJ1-4; 7 positions match TRBD1. V lost 3 bases, J lost 4 bases, and 3 bases stayed unmatched. The length of the CDR3 is 14 residues. CDR1 and CDR2 from the germline V gene are SGDLS and YYNGEE. The CDR3 sequence: CASSAGQVNEKLFF. The CDR3 nucleotides are TGTGCCAGCAGCGCCGGACAGGTTAATGAAAAACTGTTTTTT.

The chain couples TRBV5-4 to TRBJ1-6; 10 nucleotides match TRBD1. Germline lookup yields CDR1 SGHNT and CDR2 YYREEE (reference sequence). V was pared by 0 bases and J by 8 bases, with 2 bases of the junction left unmatched. This CDR3 has 15 amino acids. CDR3 sequence (DNA): TGTGCCAGCAGCTTGGGGGGACAGGGGTATTCACCCCTCCACTTT. As protein: CASSLGGQGYSPLHF.

The CDR3 is CASSPTLTVTDTQYF. The CDR3 DNA reads as TGCGCCAGCAGCCCCACCCTGACAGTCACAGATACGCAGTATTTT. V is TRBV4-1 and J is TRBJ2-3; D may be TRBD1 (5 bases). The CDR3 is 15 residues long. The ends were cut back, 4 bases at V and 2 bases at J, with 13 bases in the middle. CDR1 is MGHRA and CDR2 is YSYEKL in the germline V gene.

The genes are TRBV5-6 and TRBJ1-3; weak D call: TRBD1 (6 bases). The CDR3 sequence is 15 residues long. Germline V lookup: CDR1 SGHDT, CDR2 YYEEEE. Trimming removed 0 bases from V and 4 bases from J, with 11 bases in between. CDR3 nucleotides: TGTGCCAGCAGCTTGGGCGGACAGTCGGGAAACACCATATATTTT. Translating gives CASSLGGQSGNTIYF.

The chain uses TRBV7-8 and TRBJ1-3, with D possibly TRBD1 on 6 matching bases. The CDR3 contains 13 residues. V lost 2 bases and J 7 bases, leaving 9 bases between the germline ends. Germline V gene sequence: CDR1 SGHVS, CDR2 FQNEAQ. DNA of the CDR3: TGTGCCAGCAGCTTACAGCAGGGGAACACCATATATTTT. This codes for CASSLQQGNTIYF. Together with reference TRBV7-8 and TRBJ1-3, the CDR3 gives the full variable domain: GAGVSQSPRYKVAKRGQDVALRCDPISGHVSLFWYQQALGQGPEFLTYFQNEAQLDKSGLPSDRFFAERPEGSVSTLKIQRTQQEDSAVYLCASSLQQGNTIYFGEGSWLTVV.

To note about this clone: The sample carries other DNA sequences with the same CDR3. This rearrangement joins TRBV28 to TRBJ1-4, with TRBD1 as a possible D gene (5 bases). The CDR3 runs 14 residues. V lost 4 bases and J lost 0, with 6 bases in between. Germline CDR1 is MDHEN and CDR2 is SYDVKM. The chain's CDR3 is CASSSGSTNEKLFF. The CDR3 DNA follows: TGTGCCAGCAGTTCAGGGTCAACTAATGAAAAACTGTTTTTT. Filled out from reference TRBV28 and TRBJ1-4, the complete variable domain reads DVKVTQSSRYLVKRTGEKVFLECVQDMDHENMFWYRQDPGLGLRLIYFSYDVKMKEKGDIPEGYSVSREKKERFSLILESASTNQTSMYLCASSSGSTNEKLFFGSGTQLSVL.

The chain links TRBV28 to TRBJ2-1, with TRBD2 identical over 7 bases. The junction had 18 bases not matched to a gene; V was cut back by 9 bases and J by 7 bases. Germline loops: CDR1 MDHEN, CDR2 SYDVKM. This CDR3 has 16 amino acids. This CDR3 is CASLISGSSRSNEQFF. As DNA, the CDR3 is TGTGCCAGTCTGATTAGCGGGTCTTCGAGGTCGAATGAGCAGTTCTTC. Full variable domain (missing parts from reference TRBV28 and TRBJ2-1): DVKVTQSSRYLVKRTGEKVFLECVQDMDHENMFWYRQDPGLGLRLIYFSYDVKMKEKGDIPEGYSVSREKKERFSLILESASTNQTSMYLCASLISGSSRSNEQFFGPGTRLTVL.

This clone was detected only a few times. This chain connects TRBV5-6 to TRBJ1-1; 8 positions agree with TRBD1. Looked up from germline, CDR1 is SGHDT and CDR2 is YYEEEE. V shed 4 bases and J 5 bases; nucleotides not matched to a gene: 10. The CDR3 runs 15 residues. The DNA of the CDR3 is TGTGCCAGCAGCGGCTTGGACAGGGATTATACTGAAGCTTTCTTT. Translating gives CASSGLDRDYTEAFF.

This clone has just one count. CDR3 sequence reads: CASSWSVEGYEQYF. The CDR3 region has the DNA TGCGCCAGCAGCTGGTCGGTTGAGGGCTACGAGCAGTACTTC. This chain links TRBV5-1 with TRBJ2-7, with D perhaps TRBD2 (5 bases). CDR1 is SGHRS, CDR2 YFSETQ, per germline. V was pared by 3 bases and J by 3 bases, with 13 bases between. There are 14 residues in the CDR3.

Worth noting for this clone: Other nucleotide sequences from this sample produce the same CDR3. The rearrangement links TRBV28 to TRBJ1-1; possible D gene TRBD1, 5 bases. Germline assignment: CDR1 MDHEN and CDR2 SYDVKM. This CDR3 is 13 amino acids long. Deletions cut 2 bases from V and 3 bases from J, with 7 bases between. The CDR3 DNA is TGTGCCAGCAGTTTACCCAGGGACACTGAAGCTTTCTTT. Translated, it gives CASSLPRDTEAFF.

V usage is TRBV28 and J usage is TRBJ2-2; weak D call: TRBD1 (6 bases). The germline CDR1 and CDR2 sequences are MDHEN and SYDVKM. This CDR3 is built from 13 residues. Trimming shortened V by 5 bases and J by 10 bases, and 14 bases separated the two germline ends. CDR3 in DNA: TGTGCCAGCAGTACAGGGCATAACGAGGAGCTGTTTTTT. Protein sequence: CASSTGHNEELFF. Combining the CDR3 with reference TRBV28 and TRBJ2-2 gives the whole variable domain DVKVTQSSRYLVKRTGEKVFLECVQDMDHENMFWYRQDPGLGLRLIYFSYDVKMKEKGDIPEGYSVSREKKERFSLILESASTNQTSMYLCASSTGHNEELFFGEGSRLTVL.

V usage is TRBV5-1 and J usage is TRBJ2-7, with 9 bases lining up with TRBD2. The germline gives CDR1 SGHRS, CDR2 YFSETQ. This CDR3 region has 16 residues. Germline trimming cut 4 bases from V and 0 bases from J; bases unmatched to any gene: 8. The CDR3 is CASSMSAGGYSYEQYF. As DNA, the CDR3 is TGCGCCAGCAGCATGTCAGCGGGGGGCTACTCCTACGAGCAGTACTTC.

The rearrangement joins TRBV24-1 to TRBJ2-1; TRBD2 matches at 11 bases. CDR3 length: 18 residues. In germline, CDR1 is KGHDR, CDR2 SFDVKD. Trimming at V came to 3 bases and at J to 7 bases, leaving 13 bases not matched to a gene. Here the CDR3 DNA reads TGTGCCACCAGTGATACGAAAAGATTAGCGGGGGGGTCGAATGAGCAGTTCTTC. Translated: CATSDTKRLAGGSNEQFF.

This chain joins TRBV5-4 and TRBJ1-2, with 7 bases that match TRBD1. The CDR3 sequence is 16 residues long. V lost 4 bases, J lost 5 bases, and 14 bases stayed unmatched. Germline loops: CDR1 SGHNT, CDR2 YYREEE (reference sequence). The CDR3 DNA reads TGTGCCAGCAGCAACGACAGGGCCCTCCTTCAATATGGCTACACCTTC. This translates into CASSNDRALLQYGYTF. The whole variable domain, remainder taken from reference TRBV5-4 and TRBJ1-2, is ETGVTQSPTHLIKTRGQQVTLRCSSQSGHNTVSWYQQALGQGPQFIFQYYREEENGRGNFPPRFSGLQFPNYSSELNVNALELDDSALYLCASSNDRALLQYGYTFGSGTRLTVV.

The chain uses TRBV12-3 or TRBV12-4 and TRBJ1-2, with 7 bases aligning to TRBD1. Trimming removed 5 bases from V and 4 bases from J; junction bases left unmatched: 4. The CDR3 loop spans 13 amino acids. CDR3 amino acids: CASSRQGGYGYTF. CDR3 nucleotide sequence: TGTGCCAGCAGTCGACAGGGAGGCTATGGCTACACCTTC.

DNA for the CDR3: TGTGCCAGCAGTTACAGATGGACAGGTGGTTCCGGGGAGCTGTTTTTT. Residues: CASSYRWTGGSGELFF. V usage is TRBV6-5 and J usage is TRBJ2-2; 7 bases match TRBD1. The V segment lost 2 bases and the J segment 6 bases; nucleotides outside the gene matches: 9. CDR1 MNHEY and CDR2 SVGAGI come from the germline V gene. This CDR3 has 16 amino acids.

This chain uses TRBV28 with TRBJ1-6; 7 nucleotides align to TRBD1. This CDR3 region has 16 residues. Germline CDR1 and CDR2: MDHEN and SYDVKM. V lost 6 bases and J lost 0; bases outside the gene matches: 5. The CDR3 sequence: CASRDRASSYNSPLHF. The CDR3 DNA sequence: TGTGCCAGCAGAGACAGGGCCAGCTCCTATAATTCACCCCTCCACTTT.

The genes are TRBV19 and TRBJ2-5; TRBD2 matches at 9 bases. CDR3 length: 16 residues. After removal of 5 bases from V and 5 bases from J, the junction contained 12 bases not matched to a gene. CDR1 and CDR2 from the germline V gene are LNHDA and SQIVND (reference sequence). Written as DNA, the CDR3 is TGTGCCAGTAGTCCAGGTGGCGGGGGGGCCCTGGAGACCCAGTACTTC. It specifies CASSPGGGGALETQYF.

The genes are TRBV5-1 and TRBJ1-2, with 8 nucleotides matching TRBD1. The V gene's germline CDR1 is SGHRS and CDR2 YFSETQ. The J segment lost 2 bases and the V segment lost 1 base, leaving 1 base of the junction unmatched. The CDR3 covers 14 residues. The CDR3 DNA is TGCGCCAGCAGCTTGACAGGGGGAAACTATGGCTACACCTTC. Amino acids: CASSLTGGNYGYTF.

This clone was observed once. The CDR3 region has the DNA TGTGCCAGCAGCGAATTCCGGCGGGGACGGGATGGCTACACCTTC. It encodes CASSEFRRGRDGYTF. The chain employs TRBV7-8 and TRBJ1-2; D may be TRBD1 (5 bases). From germline, CDR1 is SGHVS and CDR2 FQNEAQ. The CDR3 has 15 residues. V lost 5 bases and J 6 bases, leaving 19 bases between the germline ends.

The V call is TRBV12-3 or TRBV12-4, the J call TRBJ1-3; D is ambiguous. Between the trimmed V and J ends, which lost 9 bases and 1 base, there was a span of 7 bases. The CDR3 is 12 amino acids. The CDR3 DNA reads as TGTGCCAGTCGAGTTTCTGGAAACACCATATATTTT. Translation gives CASRVSGNTIYF.

This sequence joins TRBV4-1 and TRBJ1-6, with D uncertain. The CDR3 sequence is 13 residues long. V shed 4 bases and J shed 14 bases, with 15 bases lying between them. Germline V gene data show CDR1 as MGHRA and CDR2 as YSYEKL. CDR3 sequence reads: CASSPASSPTLHF. CDR3 DNA: TGCGCCAGCAGCCCCGCGTCGTCGCCCACCCTCCACTTT.

The V gene is TRBV2, the J gene TRBJ2-7; TRBD2 aligns across 11 bases. The V gene's germline CDR1 is SNHLY and CDR2 FYNNEI. The CDR3 has 14 amino acids. V shed 6 bases and J 6 bases; nucleotides not matched to a gene: 7. The CDR3 DNA reads as TGTGCCAGCAGACCTAGCGGGGGGTTCGCCGAGCAGTACTTC. Translation gives CASRPSGGFAEQYF.

The gene calls are TRBV30 and TRBJ1-5; D not certain. V was trimmed by 2 bases and J by 0 bases, leaving 11 bases between them. The CDR3 has 15 amino acids. The germline CDR1 and CDR2 sequences are GTSNPN and SVGIG (reference sequence). This CDR3 reads CAWSLGSGSNQPQHF. Written as DNA, the CDR3 is TGTGCCTGGAGTTTAGGGAGTGGTAGCAATCAGCCCCAGCATTTT. The variable domain in full, with the rest retrieved from reference TRBV30 and TRBJ1-5, is SQTIHQWPATLVQPVGSPLSLECTVEGTSNPNLYWYRQAAGRGLQLLFYSVGIGQISSEVPQNLSASRPQDRQFILSSKKLLLSDSGFYLCAWSLGSGSNQPQHFGDGTRLSIL.